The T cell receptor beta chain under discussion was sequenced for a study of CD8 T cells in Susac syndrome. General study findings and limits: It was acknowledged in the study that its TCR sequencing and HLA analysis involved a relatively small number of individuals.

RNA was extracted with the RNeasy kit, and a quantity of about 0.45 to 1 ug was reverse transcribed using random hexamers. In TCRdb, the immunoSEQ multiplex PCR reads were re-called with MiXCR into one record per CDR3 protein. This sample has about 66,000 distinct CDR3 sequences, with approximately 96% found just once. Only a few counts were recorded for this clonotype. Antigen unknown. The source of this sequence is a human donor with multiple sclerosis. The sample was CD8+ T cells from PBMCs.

The CDR3: CSARTGGDDNEQFF. CDR3 bases: TGCAGTGCTAGGACAGGAGGTGACGACAATGAGCAGTTCTTC. V usage is TRBV20-1 and J usage is TRBJ2-1; D perhaps matches TRBD1 (6 bases). This CDR3 has 14 residues. Trimming pared 3 bases from V and 5 bases from J, leaving 14 bases between. CDR1 and CDR2 from the germline V gene are DFQATT and SNEGSKA (reference sequence).